The next 6 T cell receptor beta chains were all read from a single sample in a study of glioma-infiltrating T cells after dendritic cell vaccination. Time point: after dendritic cell vaccination, including at tumor progression/relapse. This table comes from immunoSEQ multiplex PCR, and its TCRdb copy is limited to in-frame clones, with some not included. The table has 70,000 to 100,000 clones, roughly four fifths seen once. The input for sequencing was blood, taken after dendritic cell vaccination. The receptors originated from a human donor with glioblastoma.

This clone showed up just a few times. The V call is TRBV7-9, the J call TRBJ1-1; D is undetermined. This CDR3 comprises 14 residues. V was shortened by 4 bases and J by 0 bases, with 9 bases between the two germline ends. Germline lookup yields CDR1 SEHNR and CDR2 FQNEAQ (reference sequence). This CDR3 reads CASSSREMNTEAFF. As DNA, the CDR3 is TGTGCCAGCAGCTCTCGGGAGATGAACACTGAAGCTTTCTTT.

The J gene is TRBJ1-1, the V gene TRBV12-5; D might be TRBD1 (5 bases). Germline lookup yields CDR1 LGHNT and CDR2 FRNRAP. The length of the CDR3 is 19 residues. V was clipped by 6 bases and J by 1 base, with 27 bases between them. The CDR3 loop reads CASGLARGGLIAENTEAFF. CDR3 coding DNA: TGTGCTAGTGGCCTTGCCCGGGGGGGGTTAATTGCAGAGAACACTGAAGCTTTCTTT.

The rearrangement links TRBV11-1 to TRBJ1-1; D is unresolved. Between the trimmed V and J ends, which lost 5 bases and 6 bases, there was a span of 19 bases. CDR3 length equals 15 residues. CDR1 is SGHAT and CDR2 is FQDESV in the germline V gene (reference sequence). This CDR3 reads CASSPDFGVPAEAFF. The CDR3 DNA is TGTGCCAGCAGCCCCGACTTCGGTGTCCCGGCTGAAGCTTTCTTT.

This chain connects TRBV20-1 to TRBJ1-4; maybe TRBD1 (6 bases). Germline V gene lookup returns CDR1 DFQATT and CDR2 SNEGSKA (reference sequence). The V and J ends lost 6 bases and 9 bases respectively, with 11 bases between them. This CDR3 has 11 residues. The CDR3 DNA is TGCAGTGCCTTGGACAGAAAAAAACTGTTTTTT. Encoded protein: CSALDRKKLFF.

V is TRBV6-5 and J is TRBJ2-7; D is perhaps TRBD1 (6 bases). Germline V gene sequence: CDR1 MNHEY, CDR2 SVGAGI. V lost 7 bases to trimming and J lost 5 bases, with 18 bases between them. The CDR3 extends over 14 amino acids. CDR3 sequence reads: CASMSPRDTNEQYF. As DNA, the CDR3 is TGTGCCAGCATGTCACCCCGGGACACGAACGAGCAGTACTTC.

The V and J genes are TRBV5-6 and TRBJ1-6, with 12 bases fitting TRBD1. The CDR3 contains 17 residues. Germline V gives CDR1 SGHDT, CDR2 YYEEEE. V lost 1 base and J lost 16; bases outside the gene matches: 15. The CDR3 protein is CASSLPNPGQGASGLHF. CDR3 nucleotide sequence: TGTGCCAGCAGCTTGCCTAATCCGGGACAGGGGGCGTCCGGGCTCCACTTT.